Shown below are 32 T cell receptor beta chains from a single sample sequenced in a study of cytomegalovirus exposure and HLA in healthy donors. Vbeta (60) and Jbeta (13) primers were used in the PCR. The table came from immunoSEQ multiplex PCR; TCRdb's copy has only in-frame clones and leaves some out. In the table there are roughly 200,000 clones, 70% to 85% of which are singletons. Sequences were obtained from PBMCs. The receptors here all came from a man aged 40-50 years in good health and CMV-seropositive.

This clone has just one count. The chain has TRBV9 and TRBJ1-3; 8 nucleotides line up with TRBD1. With V trimmed by 0 bases and J by 0 bases, 14 bases remained unmatched. CDR1 SGDLS and CDR2 YYNGEE come from the germline V gene. This CDR3 contains 20 residues. The CDR3: CASSVDSGQQGGSSGNTIYF. DNA for the CDR3: TGTGCCAGCAGCGTAGATTCCGGGCAACAGGGGGGAAGCTCTGGAAACACCATATATTTT.

This rearrangement joins TRBV18 to TRBJ2-1, with 12 positions matching TRBD2. The CDR3 totals 16 residues. Germline CDR1 and CDR2: KGHSH and LQKENI. The V segment lost 3 bases and the J segment 4 bases; nucleotides outside the gene matches: 4. CDR3 loop: CASSPGTSGLYNEQFF. The DNA for the CDR3 is TGTGCCAGCTCACCCGGGACTAGCGGGTTATACAATGAGCAGTTCTTC.

The V and J genes are TRBV5-6 and TRBJ2-5; D perhaps matches TRBD2 (6 bases). V lost 4 bases and J lost 10, with 17 bases in between. CDR1 is SGHDT and CDR2 is YYEEEE in the germline V gene. The CDR3 extends over 13 amino acids. Here the CDR3 reads CASSRPGLADQYF. CDR3 nucleotides: TGTGCCAGCAGCCGACCGGGACTCGCGGACCAGTACTTC.

The rearrangement joins TRBV5-1 to TRBJ2-5; the D gene is possibly TRBD1 (6 bases). Trimming removed 4 bases at V and 7 bases at J, with 20 bases between. CDR1 is SGHRS, CDR2 YFSETQ, per germline. The CDR3 extends over 15 amino acids. CDR3 residues: CASSTGTAAGATQYF. The CDR3, as DNA: TGCGCCAGCAGCACCGGGACGGCGGCAGGGGCGACCCAGTACTTC. Full variable domain (remainder filled in from reference TRBV5-1 and TRBJ2-5): KAGVTQTPRYLIKTRGQQVTLSCSPISGHRSVSWYQQTPGQGLQFLFEYFSETQRNKGNFPGRFSGRQFSNSRSEMNVSTLELGDSALYLCASSTGTAAGATQYFGPGTRLLVL.

In its sample, this clone was seen a few times. CDR3 region: CASSLGADRVQRGYTF. For the CDR3, the DNA is TGCGCCAGCAGCTTGGGGGCGGACAGGGTTCAGCGTGGCTACACCTTC. This chain connects TRBV5-1 to TRBJ1-2, with 8 bases identical to TRBD1. V gave up 0 bases and J gave up 7 bases; unmatched junction bases: 11. Germline V gene data show CDR1 as SGHRS and CDR2 as YFSETQ. The CDR3 covers 16 residues.

This chain uses TRBV6-9 with TRBJ2-5, with 8 bases identical to TRBD1. The J call may be faulty, since TRBJ2-7 better matches the DNA end. Germline V gene data show CDR1 as MNHGY and CDR2 as SVAAGI. The CDR3 is made up of 18 amino acids. The CDR3 protein is CASSPGSGQAPPAYEQYF. Here the CDR3 DNA reads TGTGCCAGCAGTCCAGGGTCGGGACAGGCGCCCCCAGCCTACGAGCAGTACTTC.

J is TRBJ2-1 and V is TRBV1; the table's D gene call, TRBD2, was not cross checked with the DNA. TRBV1 is noted as a pseudogene. The CDR3 has 15 residues. This CDR3 reads CTSILRAGGSNEQFF. As DNA, the CDR3 is TGCACCAGCATCCTCCGTGCGGGAGGGTCCAATGAGCAGTTCTTC.

The chain is built from TRBV6-4 and TRBJ2-1; TRBD1 aligns across 9 bases. V lost 4 bases, J lost 3 bases, and 4 bases stayed unmatched. Per germline, CDR1 MRHNA and CDR2 SNTAGT. The CDR3 is made up of 15 amino acids. CDR3 region: CASSAGTGYYNEQFF. In nucleotides, the CDR3 is TGTGCCAGCAGTGCCGGGACAGGGTACTACAATGAGCAGTTCTTC.

This chain's CDR3 is CASSLSGSHNEQFF. As DNA, the CDR3 is TGTGCCAGCAGTTTATCGGGCAGCCACAATGAGCAGTTCTTC. The rearrangement joins TRBV27 to TRBJ2-1; D unclear. CDR3 length: 14 residues. Trimming took off 0 bases at V and 5 bases at J, with 8 bases between the two ends. Germline CDR1 and CDR2: MNHEY and SMNVEV (reference sequence).

This clone was seen a few times. The chain couples TRBV2 to TRBJ1-1; D perhaps matches TRBD1 (6 bases). The V end lost 5 bases, the J end lost 4 bases, and 11 bases lay between the germline ends. The CDR3 spans 13 residues. Germline V lookup: CDR1 SNHLY, CDR2 FYNNEI. The CDR3 here is CASSWGLSTEAFF. For the CDR3, the DNA is TGTGCCAGCAGTTGGGGGCTGAGCACTGAAGCTTTCTTT.

This clone was observed a few times. The chain employs TRBV18 and TRBJ1-6; 8 nucleotides match TRBD1. There are 14 residues in the CDR3. Germline V CDR1 and CDR2: KGHSH, LQKENI. V was pared by 3 bases and J by 9 bases, with 4 bases of the junction left unmatched. CDR3 bases: TGTGCCAGCTCACCGGACAGGGACGGTTCACCCCTCCACTTT. This sequence encodes CASSPDRDGSPLHF. The whole variable domain, remainder taken from reference TRBV18 and TRBJ1-6, is NAGVMQNPRHLVRRRGQEARLRCSPMKGHSHVYWYRQLPEEGLKFMVYLQKENIIDESGMPKERFSAEFPKEGPSILRIQQVVRGDSAAYFCASSPDRDGSPLHFGNGTRLTVT.

The chain joins TRBV6-5 to TRBJ2-1; possible D gene TRBD1, 5 bases. Germline CDR1 MNHEY, CDR2 SVGAGI. Trimming removed 2 bases from V and 7 bases from J, with 18 bases in between. The CDR3 sequence is 16 residues long. CDR3 sequence: CASSYDALTVQNEQFF. In nucleotides, the CDR3 is TGTGCCAGCAGTTACGACGCCTTGACAGTTCAGAATGAGCAGTTCTTC.

J is TRBJ2-1 and V is TRBV5-4, with 10 bases fitting TRBD1. Germline trimming cut 0 bases from V and 2 bases from J; bases unmatched to any gene: 8. This CDR3 has 18 amino acids. Germline-derived CDR1 and CDR2 are SGHNT and YYREEE (reference sequence). The CDR3 here is CASSLVLGTGVPYNEQFF. DNA of the CDR3: TGTGCCAGCAGCTTGGTTTTAGGGACAGGGGTCCCCTACAATGAGCAGTTCTTC. Using reference TRBV5-4 and TRBJ2-1 for the parts outside the CDR3, the full variable domain is ETGVTQSPTHLIKTRGQQVTLRCSSQSGHNTVSWYQQALGQGPQFIFQYYREEENGRGNFPPRFSGLQFPNYSSELNVNALELDDSALYLCASSLVLGTGVPYNEQFFGPGTRLTVL.

This clone appeared a few times. The CDR3 DNA reads TGTGCCAGCAGTGAAGCGATAGAGGGGAACACTGAAGCTTTCTTT. It translates to CASSEAIEGNTEAFF. This chain connects TRBV2 to TRBJ1-1; no firm D call. CDR3 length equals 15 residues. V gave up 0 bases and J gave up 1 base, with 9 bases separating them. The V gene's germline CDR1 is SNHLY and CDR2 FYNNEI. Complete variable domain (other parts from reference TRBV2 and TRBJ1-1): EPEVTQTPSHQVTQMGQEVILRCVPISNHLYFYWYRQILGQKVEFLVSFYNNEISEKSEIFDDQFSVERPDGSNFTLKIRSTKLEDSAMYFCASSEAIEGNTEAFFGQGTRLTVV.

This chain links TRBV10-3 with TRBJ1-2; D is undetermined. V lost 0 bases, J lost 8 bases, and 13 bases lay in between. This CDR3 region has 14 residues. Germline CDR1 reads ENHRY; CDR2 reads SYGVKD. The CDR3 DNA follows: TGTGCCATCAGTGAGTCGGCTCAGGATTTCGGCTACACCTTC. It yields the protein CAISESAQDFGYTF.

This chain connects TRBV28 to TRBJ2-3; D is possibly TRBD2 (7 bases). The V gene's germline CDR1 is MDHEN and CDR2 SYDVKM. The CDR3 has 15 amino acids. Trimming stripped 5 bases from V and 4 bases from J, with 16 bases between. The CDR3 spells CASSDVGGVADTQYF. DNA for the CDR3: TGTGCCAGCAGTGACGTAGGGGGGGTAGCAGATACGCAGTATTTT.

In its sample, this clone was seen once. The V call is TRBV27, the J call TRBJ1-2, with TRBD1 matching 7 bases. The CDR3 spans 15 residues. Germline CDR1 reads MNHEY; CDR2 reads SMNVEV (reference sequence). With 6 bases clipped from V and 3 bases from J, the junction kept 10 bases outside the gene matches. The CDR3 reads CASRQGPLWDYGYTF. The CDR3 region has the DNA TGTGCCAGCAGACAGGGGCCCCTTTGGGACTATGGCTACACCTTC.

The gene calls are TRBV6-1 and TRBJ2-7; perhaps TRBD1 as D (6 bases). The V gene's germline CDR1 is MNHNS and CDR2 SASEGT. This CDR3 is built from 13 residues. V lost 6 bases to trimming and J lost 0 bases, with 9 bases between them. The CDR3 loop is CASRPTGSYEQYF. In nucleotides, the CDR3 is TGTGCCAGCAGACCGACAGGCTCCTACGAGCAGTACTTC.

The chain employs TRBV28 and TRBJ2-2, with 8 bases aligning to TRBD2. Germline-derived CDR1 and CDR2 are MDHEN and SYDVKM. J lost 4 bases, V lost 0 bases, and 13 bases had no gene match. This CDR3 region has 19 residues. The CDR3: CASSLWFTGGPLSTGELFF. CDR3 nucleotide sequence: TGTGCCAGCAGTTTATGGTTCACGGGAGGGCCCCTTAGCACCGGGGAGCTGTTTTTT.

A word on this clone: A junction boundary mismatches the germline segment, possibly from a read error. The rearrangement links TRBV4-1 to TRBJ2-7; D is unresolved. The CDR3 runs 12 residues. Germline V lookup: CDR1 MGHRA, CDR2 YSYEKL. The CDR3: CASSHISYEQYF. The CDR3 DNA reads as TGTGCCAGCAGCCATATCTCCTACGAGCAGTACTTC.

The chain has TRBV10-3 and TRBJ2-2; 7 bases map to TRBD1. Germline lookup yields CDR1 ENHRY and CDR2 SYGVKD. J lost 2 bases, V lost 11 bases, and 20 bases had no gene match. This CDR3 spans 18 amino acids. CDR3 coding DNA: TGTGCCTCTCGGAGCAGGGGGTCCTTCAATTTAAACACCGGGGAGCTGTTTTTT. It codes for CASRSRGSFNLNTGELFF.

The genes are TRBV29-1 and TRBJ1-3; D is uncertain. The CDR3 sequence is 13 residues long. The germline gives CDR1 SQVTM, CDR2 ANQGSEA. The V gene lost 6 bases and the J gene lost 0 bases, with 9 bases spanning the gap. This CDR3 is CSVRRNSGNTIYF. CDR3 nucleotide sequence: TGCAGCGTGCGGAGAAACTCTGGAAACACCATATATTTT. The complete variable domain, with remaining parts taken from reference TRBV29-1 and TRBJ1-3, reads SAVISQKPSRDICQRGTSLTIQCQVDSQVTMMFWYRQQPGQSLTLIATANQGSEATYESGFVIDKFPISRPNLTFSTLTVSNMSPEDSSIYLCSVRRNSGNTIYFGEGSWLTVV.

The CDR3 DNA sequence: TGTGCCAGCAGCTCCGCCGGGACAGCGAACACCGGGGAGCTGTTTTTT. Translating gives CASSSAGTANTGELFF. The chain has TRBV7-2 and TRBJ2-2, with 7 positions matching TRBD1. Germline V gene lookup returns CDR1 SGHTA and CDR2 FQGNSA. The CDR3 extends over 16 amino acids. With 4 bases clipped from V and 0 bases from J, the junction kept 5 bases outside the gene matches.

The gene calls are TRBV7-9 and TRBJ2-3; TRBD1 is a possible D gene (6 bases). The CDR3 extends over 15 amino acids. V was pared by 4 bases and J by 4 bases, with 15 bases between. Germline values: CDR1 SEHNR, CDR2 FQNEAQ (reference sequence). As DNA, the CDR3 is TGTGCCAGCAGCTCGCCCGACACAGGGTCAGATACGCAGTATTTT. Its translation: CASSSPDTGSDTQYF.

The J gene is TRBJ2-7, the V gene TRBV5-1; possible D gene TRBD2, 5 bases. CDR3 length: 13 amino acids. The V end lost 4 bases, the J end lost 2 bases, and 10 bases lay between the germline ends. The V gene's germline CDR1 is SGHRS and CDR2 YFSETQ. CDR3 in DNA: TGCGCCAGCAGCCTCGGGATGACCTACGAGCAGTACTTC. It encodes CASSLGMTYEQYF.

This clone was found a few times. The V and J genes are TRBV19 and TRBJ1-2, with no clear D. Germline CDR1 LNHDA, CDR2 SQIVND (reference sequence). This CDR3 spans 13 amino acids. Trimming took off 3 bases at V and 2 bases at J, with 7 bases between the two ends. In DNA form, the CDR3 reads TGTGCCAGTAGTATGGCACAGAACTATGGCTACACCTTC. Translating it yields CASSMAQNYGYTF.

V and J are TRBV7-8 and TRBJ2-5; D may be TRBD2 (6 bases). With 3 bases removed from V and 2 bases from J, the gap between germline ends came to 16 bases. Germline V gives CDR1 SGHVS, CDR2 FQNEAQ. The CDR3 length is 16 residues. CDR3 loop: CASSFGSGLLQETQYF. In nucleotides, the CDR3 is TGTGCCAGCAGCTTCGGATCGGGACTTTTACAAGAGACCCAGTACTTC.

The chain uses TRBV13 and TRBJ2-7; possible D gene TRBD2, 6 bases. The CDR3 length is 15 residues. The V and J ends lost 1 base and 6 bases respectively, with 16 bases between them. Germline assignment: CDR1 PRHDT and CDR2 FYEKMQ (reference sequence). Here the CDR3 reads CASSLVGGGKVEQYF. The CDR3 bases are TGTGCCAGCAGCTTAGTTGGGGGAGGAAAGGTCGAGCAGTACTTC.

This sequence joins TRBV7-3 and TRBJ1-1, with TRBD1 as a possible D gene (5 bases). The germline V gene encodes CDR1 SGHTA and CDR2 FQGTGA. With 4 bases removed from V and 4 bases from J, the gap between germline ends came to 13 bases. The CDR3 is made up of 14 amino acids. DNA of the CDR3: TGTGCCAGCAGCTCTACAGGTGGGGCCACTGAAGCTTTCTTT. This sequence encodes CASSSTGGATEAFF.

Only a few counts were recorded for this clone. This chain links TRBV4-1 with TRBJ1-1; tentatively, D is TRBD1 (5 bases). Germline V gives CDR1 MGHRA, CDR2 YSYEKL. This CDR3 is built from 15 residues. The V end lost 3 bases, the J end lost 5 bases, and 16 bases lay between the germline ends. The CDR3 spells CASSQPTAGGTEAFF. DNA of the CDR3: TGCGCCAGCAGCCAGCCCACGGCGGGGGGGACTGAAGCTTTCTTT.

The chain is built from TRBV2 and TRBJ2-5; D may be TRBD1 (5 bases). The CDR3 extends over 16 amino acids. V lost 0 bases, J lost 4 bases, and 15 bases lay in between. Looked up from germline, CDR1 is SNHLY and CDR2 is FYNNEI. The CDR3 here is CASSEALGVGRETQYF. CDR3 bases: TGTGCCAGCAGTGAAGCGCTTGGGGTGGGGCGAGAGACCCAGTACTTC.

The CDR3 here is CASSPPGGWETQYF. The CDR3 bases are TGTGCCAGCTCACCGCCAGGGGGCTGGGAGACCCAGTACTTC. V is TRBV18 and J is TRBJ2-5; 8 positions agree with TRBD1. There are 14 residues in the CDR3. Trimming cost V 3 bases and J 5 bases; bases outside gene matches: 5. Germline V CDR1 and CDR2: KGHSH, LQKENI.